These T cell receptor beta chains were read from a single sample in a study of spatial heterogeneity in lung cancer. MiXCR, applied by TCRdb to the 5' RACE reads, yields one record per CDR3 protein. The sample has some 83,000 distinct CDR3 sequences, 15% to 25% seen once. The sample in question was PBMCs, obtained at surgery. The receptors shown here come from a male donor with early-stage non-small cell lung cancer. Each CDR3 is given with its conserved first and last residue. Each record gives: V gene, clone size, J gene, D gene, CDR3 protein, CDR3 DNA. The D gene is left open where the match is weak. Clone size appears in some rows only: once, few, many, or a class for an expanded clone.

v_gene: TRBV28; abundance: few; j_gene: TRBJ1-3; d_gene: TRBD1; CDR3aa: CASGTAALLENSGNTIYF; CDR3nt: TGTGCCAGCGGGACAGCTGCCCTCCTTGAGAACTCTGGAAACACCATATATTTT
v_gene: TRBV6-1; abundance: -; j_gene: TRBJ2-7; d_gene: -; CDR3aa: CASSGLSEQYF; CDR3nt: TGTGCCAGCAGTGGATTAAGCGAGCAGTACTTC
v_gene: TRBV28; abundance: many; j_gene: TRBJ1-4; d_gene: -; CDR3aa: CASSLAGGEKLFF; CDR3nt: TGTGCCAGCAGTTTGGCGGGAGGTGAAAAACTGTTTTTT
v_gene: TRBV28; abundance: -; j_gene: TRBJ1-2; d_gene: TRBD1; CDR3aa: CASSSATGGSNYGYTF; CDR3nt: TGTGCCAGCAGTTCCGCGACAGGGGGCTCTAACTATGGCTACACCTTC
v_gene: TRBV24-1; abundance: few; j_gene: TRBJ1-1; d_gene: -; CDR3aa: CATSDKQDTEAFF; CDR3nt: TGTGCCACCAGTGACAAACAAGACACTGAAGCTTTCTTT
v_gene: TRBV7-2; abundance: -; j_gene: TRBJ2-7; d_gene: -; CDR3aa: CASSFRQGGNEQYF; CDR3nt: TGTGCCAGCAGCTTTAGGCAGGGGGGAAACGAGCAGTACTTC
v_gene: TRBV6-5; abundance: many; j_gene: TRBJ1-3; d_gene: -; CDR3aa: CASSYSRAVGNTIYF; CDR3nt: TGTGCCAGCAGTTACTCTAGGGCCGTGGGAAACACCATATATTTT
v_gene: TRBV20-1; abundance: -; j_gene: TRBJ2-1; d_gene: TRBD2; CDR3aa: CSATPGNSGEYNEQFF; CDR3nt: TGCAGTGCTACCCCAGGAAATAGCGGGGAATACAATGAGCAGTTCTTC
v_gene: TRBV11-3; abundance: -; j_gene: TRBJ1-2; d_gene: TRBD1; CDR3aa: CASGTDLNYGYTF; CDR3nt: TGTGCCAGCGGGACAGACCTCAACTATGGCTACACCTTC
v_gene: TRBV19; abundance: few; j_gene: TRBJ2-7; d_gene: -; CDR3aa: CASSTDRSYEQYF; CDR3nt: TGTGCCAGTAGTACGGACAGATCCTACGAGCAGTACTTC
v_gene: TRBV6-6; abundance: -; j_gene: TRBJ1-4; d_gene: -; CDR3aa: CASSSTPGMLANEKLFF; CDR3nt: TGTGCCAGCAGTTCCACTCCCGGAATGCTCGCTAATGAAAAACTGTTTTTT
v_gene: TRBV29-1; abundance: many; j_gene: TRBJ1-1; d_gene: -; CDR3aa: CSVEAGEGITEAFF; CDR3nt: TGCAGCGTTGAAGCCGGTGAAGGGATAACTGAAGCTTTCTTT
v_gene: TRBV19; abundance: many; j_gene: TRBJ1-5; d_gene: TRBD1; CDR3aa: CASSIEVGQGGNQPQHF; CDR3nt: TGTGCCAGTAGTATAGAGGTGGGCCAGGGGGGCAATCAGCCCCAGCATTTT